Each of the 25 T cell receptor beta chains below was sequenced from the same sample in a study of blood T cell repertoires in COVID-19. Only in-frame clones appear in the TCRdb table, and some are missing; sequencing was by immunoSEQ multiplex PCR. Of under 350,000 clones listed, approximately 83% are singletons. The sample taken for sequencing was PBMCs or T cells enriched from blood (not recorded which). These receptors all come from a woman aged 40 to 50 with acute COVID-19.

This clone has more than one count but fewer than ten. This rearrangement joins TRBV19 to TRBJ2-7, with D perhaps matching TRBD2 (5 bases). The germline V and J ends were trimmed by 6 bases and 0 bases, with 12 bases remaining between them. Germline loops: CDR1 LNHDA, CDR2 SQIVND (reference sequence). The CDR3 runs to 14 residues. The CDR3 loop is CASSAQSGSYEQYF. The CDR3 DNA sequence: TGTGCCAGTAGCGCTCAAAGCGGCTCCTACGAGCAGTACTTC.

A few counts support this clone. The CDR3: CASSQGPDRPFYEQYF. CDR3 sequence (DNA): TGTGCCAGCAGCCAAGGGCCGGACAGACCTTTCTACGAGCAGTACTTC. The V gene is TRBV7-7, the J gene TRBJ2-7, with D maybe TRBD1 (6 bases). The germline CDR1 and CDR2 sequences are SSHAT and FNYEAQ (reference sequence). The CDR3 has 16 amino acids. The V end lost 5 bases, the J end lost 3 bases, and 20 bases lay between the germline ends.

V and J are TRBV6-5 and TRBJ1-4, with a tentative D call TRBD1 (5 bases). The CDR3 extends over 13 amino acids. The V end lost 7 bases, the J end lost 6 bases, and 12 bases lay between the germline ends. Germline-derived CDR1 and CDR2 are MNHEY and SVGAGI. The CDR3 coding sequence is TGTGCCAGCACCGGGGCGGGGGATGAAAAACTGTTTTTT. Protein sequence: CASTGAGDEKLFF.

V and J are TRBV27 and TRBJ2-7; TRBD2 matches 10 bases. After removal of 7 bases from V and 3 bases from J, the junction contained 6 bases not matched to a gene. The germline V gene has CDR1 MNHEY and CDR2 SMNVEV (reference sequence). The CDR3 loop spans 14 amino acids. CDR3 in DNA: TGTGCCAGCAAAAGGACTAGCGGTGACTACGAGCAGTACTTC. It yields the protein CASKRTSGDYEQYF.

This chain connects TRBV6-2 or TRBV6-3 to TRBJ2-7, with D possibly matching TRBD1 (5 bases). The germline V gene encodes CDR1 MNHEY and CDR2 SVGEGT. V lost 4 bases to trimming and J lost 2 bases, with 12 bases between them. The CDR3 length is 14 residues. The CDR3 reads CASSLTGRTYEQYF. The DNA for the CDR3 is TGTGCCAGCAGTTTAACAGGCCGTACCTACGAGCAGTACTTC.

The chain uses TRBV25-1 and TRBJ1-1; TRBD1 matches 7 bases. The germline V gene has CDR1 MGHDK and CDR2 SYGVNS. The CDR3 is 14 amino acids. The trim removed 6 bases at V and 3 bases at J, leaving 7 bases unmatched. CDR3 bases: TGTGCCAGCAGAGAAACAGGGGCATACACTGAAGCTTTCTTT. Translating it yields CASRETGAYTEAFF.

The V and J genes are TRBV25-1 and TRBJ2-4; the D gene is possibly TRBD2 (6 bases). In germline, CDR1 is MGHDK, CDR2 SYGVNS. V was cut by 6 bases and J by 2 bases, with 14 bases left in between. The CDR3 is made up of 15 amino acids. The CDR3 region is CASSGGVYTKNIQYF. The CDR3 coding sequence is TGTGCCAGCAGCGGGGGTGTGTATACCAAAAACATTCAGTACTTC.

V gene TRBV7-6 combines with J gene TRBJ2-3, with TRBD2 matching 9 bases. Germline loops: CDR1 SGHVS, CDR2 FNYEAQ. This CDR3 is built from 16 residues. The V segment lost 6 bases and the J segment 2 bases; nucleotides outside the gene matches: 9. The CDR3 DNA is TGTGCCAGCAGTCATTCTAGCGGGGAATACACAGATACGCAGTATTTT. Residues: CASSHSSGEYTDTQYF.

The J gene is TRBJ2-7, the V gene TRBV6-2 or TRBV6-3; TRBD2 might be the D (6 bases). Trimming removed 6 bases at V and 3 bases at J, with 15 bases between. The CDR3 is 14 amino acids. CDR1 and CDR2 (germline): MNHEY, SVGEGT. CDR3 sequence: CASSVELALYEQYF. The CDR3 DNA reads TGTGCCAGCAGCGTTGAACTAGCTCTCTACGAGCAGTACTTC.

The chain carries TRBV4-3 and TRBJ2-1, with D uncertain. The CDR3 totals 13 residues. Trimming removed 4 bases at V and 5 bases at J, with 9 bases between. Germline CDR1 is LGHNA and CDR2 is YSLEER. In nucleotides, the CDR3 is TGCGCCAGCAGCCGTCAACAGAACAATGAGCAGTTCTTC. Translating gives CASSRQQNNEQFF.

V and J are TRBV27 and TRBJ2-3, with 11 bases aligning to TRBD1. Germline values: CDR1 MNHEY, CDR2 SMNVEV (reference sequence). Germline trimming cut 1 base from V and 4 bases from J; bases unmatched to any gene: 10. The CDR3 is 18 residues long. The CDR3 nucleotides read TGTGCCAGCAGTTTATTGCGGGGACAGGGGGTTTCAGCAGATACGCAGTATTTT. Translated: CASSLLRGQGVSADTQYF.

This clone was detected a few times. The chain is built from TRBV19 and TRBJ1-3; D is perhaps TRBD1 (5 bases). The CDR3 runs to 18 residues. Trimming shortened V by 5 bases and J by 2 bases, and 22 bases separated the two germline ends. Germline V gene lookup returns CDR1 LNHDA and CDR2 SQIVND (reference sequence). This CDR3 reads CASSYMSGGAQTGNTIYF. In nucleotides, the CDR3 is TGTGCCAGTAGTTATATGTCCGGAGGGGCTCAGACTGGAAACACCATATATTTT.

The J gene is TRBJ2-3, the V gene TRBV28, with a possible D match to TRBD1 (6 bases). The CDR3 extends over 16 amino acids. Germline V gene lookup returns CDR1 MDHEN and CDR2 SYDVKM. The V end was cut by 5 bases, the J end by 1 base, with 16 bases between. In DNA, the CDR3 is TGTGCCAGCAGTCCTCTACAGGGAATCCGCACAGATACGCAGTATTTT. Protein product: CASSPLQGIRTDTQYF. The whole variable domain, remainder taken from reference TRBV28 and TRBJ2-3, is DVKVTQSSRYLVKRTGEKVFLECVQDMDHENMFWYRQDPGLGLRLIYFSYDVKMKEKGDIPEGYSVSREKKERFSLILESASTNQTSMYLCASSPLQGIRTDTQYFGPGTRLTVL.

V gene TRBV6-2 or TRBV6-3 combines with J gene TRBJ2-1; D possibly corresponds to TRBD2 (6 bases). The V gene's germline CDR1 is MNHEY and CDR2 SVGEGT. The CDR3 is 13 residues long. The V end was cut by 7 bases, the J end by 14 bases, with 21 bases between. The CDR3 DNA follows: TGTGCCAGCACCCCCGGGACTCCCCTAGCGAAGTTCTTC. The encoded protein is CASTPGTPLAKFF.

This chain joins TRBV2 and TRBJ2-7; TRBD2 matches at 8 bases. The CDR3 covers 16 residues. CDR1 and CDR2 from the germline V gene are SNHLY and FYNNEI. V shed 7 bases, J shed 3 bases, and the junction held 14 bases outside the gene matches. CDR3 residues: CASIKVASGSNYEQYF. CDR3 DNA sequence: TGTGCCAGCATCAAAGTGGCCAGCGGGAGTAACTACGAGCAGTACTTC.

This chain uses TRBV19 with TRBJ1-1, with no clear D. Per germline, CDR1 LNHDA and CDR2 SQIVND (reference sequence). There are 11 residues in the CDR3. V dropped 10 bases and J dropped 1 base, with 7 bases sitting between them. CDR3 DNA sequence: TGTGCCACAACAGAGAACACTGAAGCTTTCTTT. Its translation: CATTENTEAFF.

The chain combines TRBV2 with TRBJ2-3, with 14 nucleotides matching TRBD2. The CDR3 has 18 amino acids. The germline gives CDR1 SNHLY, CDR2 FYNNEI. J gave up 4 bases and V 6 bases, and 12 bases lay outside the gene matches. CDR3 residues: CASSVTSGGAWWSDTQYF. For the CDR3, the DNA is TGTGCCAGCAGCGTGACTAGCGGGGGGGCCTGGTGGTCAGATACGCAGTATTTT.

The chain combines TRBV18 with TRBJ1-3, with D unresolved. V lost 2 bases and J 6 bases, leaving 11 bases between the germline ends. Germline V gene lookup returns CDR1 KGHSH and CDR2 LQKENI. The CDR3 is made up of 14 amino acids. The CDR3 DNA is TGTGCCAGCTCACCAAGTCACGACTCAAACACCATATATTTT. This encodes CASSPSHDSNTIYF.

This chain joins TRBV7-9 and TRBJ1-2; TRBD1 aligns across 7 bases. Germline V gene data show CDR1 as SEHNR and CDR2 as FQNEAQ (reference sequence). V was clipped by 8 bases and J by 5 bases; unmatched bases: 8. The CDR3 is made up of 13 amino acids. CDR3 residues: CASASQTGYGYTF. The CDR3 bases are TGTGCCAGCGCATCACAGACAGGGTATGGCTACACCTTC.

The chain employs TRBV7-9 and TRBJ1-2; a possible D gene is TRBD1 (6 bases). Trimming took off 4 bases at V and 5 bases at J, with 11 bases between the two ends. The CDR3 runs to 13 residues. Germline CDR1 reads SEHNR; CDR2 reads FQNEAQ (reference sequence). CDR3 in DNA: TGTGCCAGCAGCTCCCCGGGACAATATGGCTACACCTTC. Amino acid sequence: CASSSPGQYGYTF.

This clone has only a few counts. V and J are TRBV2 and TRBJ1-5; 8 bases map to TRBD1. The CDR3 covers 15 residues. Germline lookup yields CDR1 SNHLY and CDR2 FYNNEI. The trim removed 6 bases at V and 4 bases at J, leaving 8 bases unmatched. In DNA, the CDR3 is TGTGCCAGCAGCTGGGGGACAGGAATAAATCAGCCCCAGCATTTT. It codes for CASSWGTGINQPQHF.

This CDR3 is CATRHLSGGVDSYEQYF. The CDR3 DNA is TGTGCCACCAGACACCTTAGCGGGGGGGTAGATTCCTACGAGCAGTACTTC. The chain carries TRBV24-1 and TRBJ2-7; 11 bases are a match to TRBD2. Germline CDR1 reads KGHDR; CDR2 reads SFDVKD. There are 17 residues in the CDR3. Trimming removed 7 bases from V and 1 base from J; junction bases left unmatched: 11.

This clone was picked up a small number of times. This chain uses TRBV6-5 with TRBJ1-1, with TRBD1 matching 11 bases. CDR1 MNHEY and CDR2 SVGAGI come from the germline V gene. The CDR3 extends over 16 amino acids. Trimming took 4 bases from V and 3 from J; bases not matched to a gene: 7. DNA of the CDR3: TGTGCCAGCAGTTCGGACAGGGGGCGCGGGGACACTGAAGCTTTCTTT. This sequence encodes CASSSDRGRGDTEAFF.

This chain connects TRBV6-5 to TRBJ1-5; 7 nucleotides agree with TRBD1. CDR3 length equals 16 residues. In germline, CDR1 is MNHEY, CDR2 SVGAGI. J gave up 4 bases and V 0 bases, and 6 bases lay outside the gene matches. CDR3 coding DNA: TGTGCCAGCAGTTACTCGTGGGACAGCGCTAATCAGCCCCAGCATTTT. Its translation is CASSYSWDSANQPQHF.

V and J are TRBV7-2 and TRBJ2-2; weak D call: TRBD2 (6 bases). The V gene's germline CDR1 is SGHTA and CDR2 FQGNSA. The CDR3 runs 15 residues. Trimming left V 2 bases short and J 8 bases short, with 15 bases between. The CDR3 loop reads CASSLRAGTPGELFF. As DNA, the CDR3 is TGTGCCAGCAGCTTAAGGGCGGGGACCCCGGGGGAGCTGTTTTTT.